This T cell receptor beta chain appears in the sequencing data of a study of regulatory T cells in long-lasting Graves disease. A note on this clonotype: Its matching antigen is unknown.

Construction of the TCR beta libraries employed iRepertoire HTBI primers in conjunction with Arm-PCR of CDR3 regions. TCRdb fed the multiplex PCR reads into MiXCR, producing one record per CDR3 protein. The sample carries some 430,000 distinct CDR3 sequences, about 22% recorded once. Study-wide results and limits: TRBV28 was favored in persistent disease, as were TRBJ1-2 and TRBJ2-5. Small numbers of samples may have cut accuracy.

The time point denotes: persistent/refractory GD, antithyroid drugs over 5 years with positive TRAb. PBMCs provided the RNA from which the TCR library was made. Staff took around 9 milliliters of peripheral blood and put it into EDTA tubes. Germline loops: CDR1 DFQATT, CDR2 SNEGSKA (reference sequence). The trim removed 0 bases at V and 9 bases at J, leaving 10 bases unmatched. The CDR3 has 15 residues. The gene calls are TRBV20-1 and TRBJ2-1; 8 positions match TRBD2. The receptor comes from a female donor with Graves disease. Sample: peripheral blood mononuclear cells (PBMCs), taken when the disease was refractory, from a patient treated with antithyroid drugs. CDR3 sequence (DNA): TGCAGTGCTAGAGATCCATCGGGGGGGGATAGTGAGCAGTTCTTC. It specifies CSARDPSGGDSEQFF.